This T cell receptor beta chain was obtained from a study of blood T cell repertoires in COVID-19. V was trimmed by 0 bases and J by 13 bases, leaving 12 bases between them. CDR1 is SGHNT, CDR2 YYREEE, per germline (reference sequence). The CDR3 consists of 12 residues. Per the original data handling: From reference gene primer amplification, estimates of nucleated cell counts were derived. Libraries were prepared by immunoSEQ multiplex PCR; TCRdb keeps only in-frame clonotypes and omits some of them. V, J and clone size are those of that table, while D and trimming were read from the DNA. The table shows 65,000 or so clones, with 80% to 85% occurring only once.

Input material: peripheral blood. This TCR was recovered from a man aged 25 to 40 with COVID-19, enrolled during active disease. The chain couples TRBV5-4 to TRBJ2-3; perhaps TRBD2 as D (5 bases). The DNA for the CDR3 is TGTGCCAGCAGCTTGGACAGACTAAGAGAGTATTTT. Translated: CASSLDRLREYF.